This is a list of T cell receptor beta chains from one sample in a study of CD8 T cells in ankylosing spondylitis. Using its own MiXCR run on the 5' RACE reads, TCRdb lists one record per CDR3 protein. This sample has 250,000 or so distinct CDR3 sequences; 20% to 30% occur once, and the top ten carry roughly 0.67%. Sequenced material: blood, either unsorted or a sorted T cell fraction (not recorded which). These receptors originate from a male donor with ankylosing spondylitis or in good health (not recorded which). Both conserved end residues are part of each CDR3. The D gene is left open where the match is weak. The size entry is marked missing in some rows and otherwise reads once, few, many or a size class.

CDR3 length	V gene	J gene	D gene	clone size	CDR3 protein	CDR3 DNA
14	TRBV7-2	TRBJ2-2	-	few	CASSSYYNTGELFF	TGTGCCAGCAGCTCCTACTACAACACCGGGGAGCTGTTTTTT
14	TRBV4-1	TRBJ1-4	TRBD1	many	CASSQDGQDPKLFF	TGCGCCAGCAGCCAAGATGGACAGGACCCAAAACTGTTTTTT
13	TRBV10-3	TRBJ2-5	-	many	CAISSEIQETQYF	TGTGCCATCAGTTCAGAGATCCAAGAGACCCAGTACTTC
14	TRBV27	TRBJ2-5	-	few	CASSWTGRQETQYF	TGTGCCAGCAGTTGGACGGGGCGACAAGAGACCCAGTACTTC
16	TRBV28	TRBJ2-6	TRBD1	-	CATRGTGGSGANVLTF	TGTGCCACCAGGGGGACAGGGGGCTCTGGGGCCAACGTCCTGACTTTC
16	TRBV15	TRBJ2-2	-	many	CATSRDRGGAVGELFF	TGTGCCACCAGCAGAGATCGAGGGGGGGCCGTCGGGGAGCTGTTTTTT
13	TRBV29-1	TRBJ2-7	TRBD1	few	CSVEEDRGREQYF	TGCAGCGTTGAAGAAGACAGGGGAAGGGAGCAGTACTTC
15	TRBV12-3/TRBV12-4	TRBJ2-7	TRBD1	few	CASSPRTGGLGEQYF	TGTGCCAGCAGTCCCAGGACAGGGGGTCTAGGCGAGCAGTACTTC
15	TRBV12-3/TRBV12-4	TRBJ2-3	TRBD1	-	CASNRGTASTDTQYF	TGTGCCAGCAACCGTGGGACAGCTAGCACAGATACGCAGTATTTT
13	TRBV10-3	TRBJ1-6	-	few	CAISGVKNSPLHF	TGTGCCATCAGTGGGGTCAAGAATTCACCCCTCCACTTT
17	TRBV29-1	TRBJ2-7	TRBD1	few	CSAGITPGGKTEGEQYF	TGCAGCGCTGGGATTACCCCAGGGGGCAAGACTGAAGGCGAGCAGTACTTC
15	TRBV18	TRBJ1-4	-	-	CASSPVASTNEKLFF	TGTGCCAGCTCACCAGTAGCTTCAACTAATGAAAAACTGTTTTTT
14	TRBV20-1	TRBJ2-5	-	many	CSARDLGAIETQYF	TGCAGTGCTAGAGATCTGGGGGCGATTGAGACCCAGTACTTC
14	TRBV7-9	TRBJ2-7	-	-	CASSRGTEPYEQHF	TGTGCCAGCAGCAGGGGGACGGAGCCCTACGAGCAGCACTTC
14	TRBV18	TRBJ2-5	-	few	CASSPLGQQETQYF	TGTGCCAGCTCACCGCTCGGACAGCAAGAGACCCAGTACTTC
14	TRBV12-3/TRBV12-4	TRBJ1-3	TRBD1	-	CASRTGAQGNTIYF	TGTGCCAGCCGGACAGGGGCGCAGGGAAACACCATATATTTT
17	TRBV7-6	TRBJ2-1	TRBD1	many	CASSLRGGTGWRNEQFF	TGTGCCAGCAGCTTACGTGGGGGGACAGGGTGGCGCAATGAGCAGTTCTTC
12	TRBV9	TRBJ2-5	-	-	CASSASWGTQYF	TGTGCCAGCAGCGCATCCTGGGGGACCCAGTACTTC
16	TRBV20-1	TRBJ2-7	-	many	CSAPGAFYGEVNEQYF	TGCAGTGCACCTGGGGCCTTTTACGGGGAGGTGAACGAGCAGTACTTC
15	TRBV5-5	TRBJ2-1	TRBD1	few	CASSPYGPGGNEQFF	TGTGCCAGCAGCCCCTACGGACCAGGGGGCAATGAGCAGTTCTTC
14	TRBV5-1	TRBJ2-5	-	few	CASSLGTDRETQYF	TGCGCCAGCAGCTTGGGGACCGATCGGGAGACCCAGTACTTC
15	TRBV21-1	TRBJ1-1	-	-	CASSKVGQGSAEAFF	-
15	TRBV11-2	TRBJ2-7	TRBD1	-	CASSLVGQGHYEQYF	TGTGCCAGCAGCCTTGTGGGACAGGGGCACTACGAGCAGTACTTC
16	TRBV11-2	TRBJ2-1	-	-	CASSHPRRVGYNEQFF	TGTGCCAGCAGCCACCCTCGGAGGGTTGGGTACAATGAGCAGTTCTTC
13	TRBV7-8	TRBJ1-1	-	few	CASSLEGFAEAFF	TGTGCCAGCAGCTTAGAGGGTTTCGCTGAAGCTTTCTTT
15	TRBV12-3/TRBV12-4	TRBJ1-5	TRBD1	-	CASSAGQVSNQPQHF	TGTGCCAGCAGTGCCGGACAGGTTAGCAATCAGCCCCAGCATTTT
13	TRBV20-1	TRBJ1-2	TRBD1	-	CSATTGGTNGYTF	TGCAGTGCTACTACAGGGGGTACCAATGGCTACACCTTC
13	TRBV20-1	TRBJ2-7	TRBD2	-	CSARLAGSGEQYF	TGCAGTGCTAGACTAGCGGGCAGTGGGGAGCAGTACTTC
15	TRBV7-3	TRBJ2-3	TRBD1	few	CASSPTGVGTDTQYF	TGTGCCAGCAGCCCCACAGGGGTGGGCACAGATACGCAGTATTTT
13	TRBV20-1	TRBJ2-2	-	many	CSATSRRSGELFF	TGCAGTGCTACCAGCAGGCGTTCCGGGGAGCTGTTTTTT
16	TRBV9	TRBJ2-3	-	many	CASSVVGVWSTDTQYF	TGTGCCAGCAGCGTAGTGGGGGTCTGGAGCACAGATACGCAGTATTTT
12	TRBV20-1	TRBJ1-1	-	-	CSANSANTEAFF	TGCAGTGCTAACTCAGCGAACACTGAAGCTTTCTTT
15	TRBV7-2	TRBJ2-7	TRBD1	-	CASSYIGYRGYEQYF	TGTGCCAGCAGTTATATCGGATACAGGGGCTACGAGCAGTACTTC
15	TRBV12-3/TRBV12-4	TRBJ2-1	TRBD1	-	CASSLQGAGRGEQFF	TGTGCCAGCAGTTTGCAGGGGGCCGGGAGAGGGGAGCAGTTCTTC
15	TRBV10-3	TRBJ2-1	TRBD1	many	CAISDEQGVGNEQFF	TGTGCCATCAGTGACGAGCAGGGGGTTGGGAATGAGCAGTTCTTC
13	TRBV12-3/TRBV12-4	TRBJ1-2	-	few	CASSFGWSSGYTF	TGTGCCAGCAGTTTCGGGTGGTCGAGTGGCTACACCTTC
12	TRBV12-3/TRBV12-4	TRBJ2-2	TRBD2	-	CASRLGGRELFF	TGTGCCAGCAGGTTGGGGGGGAGGGAGCTGTTTTTT
13	TRBV20-1	TRBJ2-7	-	-	CSADNWHSYEQYF	TGCAGTGCCGATAACTGGCATTCCTACGAGCAGTACTTC
14	TRBV20-1	TRBJ1-6	-	-	CSAQRQAPNSPLHF	TGCAGTGCTCAACGACAGGCTCCTAATTCACCCCTCCACTTT
17	TRBV12-3/TRBV12-4	TRBJ2-3	TRBD1	-	CASSLWGQGANTDTQYF	TGTGCCAGCAGTTTATGGGGACAGGGGGCAAACACAGATACGCAGTATTTT
13	TRBV12-3/TRBV12-4	TRBJ1-1	TRBD1	few	CASSFIRDRKAFF	TGTGCCAGCAGTTTCATTCGGGACAGGAAAGCTTTCTTT
13	TRBV3-1	TRBJ2-7	TRBD1	-	CASSRPTGAEQYF	TGTGCCAGCAGCCGACCGACAGGGGCCGAGCAGTACTTC
14	TRBV29-1	TRBJ1-2	-	many	CSGRDPRDLYGYTF	TGCAGCGGGAGGGACCCGCGGGACCTCTATGGCTACACCTTC
14	TRBV20-1	TRBJ1-6	-	-	CSARAETESSPLHF	TGCAGTGCTAGAGCGGAGACAGAATCTTCACCCCTCCACTTT
16	TRBV4-2	TRBJ2-6	-	-	CASSQTLSSGANVLTF	TGTGCCAGCAGCCAAACACTTAGCTCTGGGGCCAACGTCCTGACTTTC
11	TRBV6-1	TRBJ1-4	-	-	CASSDMEKLFF	TGTGCCAGCAGTGATATGGAAAAACTGTTTTTT
14	TRBV12-3/TRBV12-4	TRBJ2-3	-	many	CASSLGRSTDTQYF	TGTGCCAGCAGCTTAGGCAGAAGCACAGATACGCAGTATTTT
15	TRBV4-1	TRBJ2-7	-	many	CASSRDQENPYEQYF	TGCGCCAGCAGCCGAGACCAGGAAAACCCCTACGAGCAGTACTTC
13	TRBV29-1	TRBJ2-4	TRBD1	-	CSVSERTGNIQYF	TGCAGCGTATCCGAGCGGACAGGGAACATTCAGTACTTC
14	TRBV20-1	TRBJ2-1	-	many	CSARVGRTPTEQFF	TGCAGTGCTAGAGTTGGACGTACGCCCACTGAGCAGTTCTTC
14	TRBV12-3/TRBV12-4	TRBJ2-2	TRBD1	-	CASSLRQGDGELFF	TGTGCCAGCAGTTTAAGGCAGGGGGACGGGGAGCTGTTTTTT
14	TRBV10-3	TRBJ2-1	TRBD1	-	CAISLRDRETEQFF	TGTGCCATCAGTCTTCGGGACAGGGAGACTGAGCAGTTCTTC
14	TRBV20-1	TRBJ1-4	-	many	CSASSGQLNEKLFF	TGCAGTGCTAGTTCCGGACAGCTAAATGAAAAACTGTTTTTT
16	TRBV4-2	TRBJ2-1	TRBD1	few	CASSQGGGRSYNEQFF	TGTGCCAGCAGCCAAGGAGGGGGCCGCTCCTACAATGAGCAGTTCTTC
17	TRBV20-1	TRBJ2-1	TRBD1	many	CSAHGTGREWGYNEQFF	TGCAGTGCTCATGGGACAGGGAGGGAGTGGGGCTACAATGAGCAGTTCTTC
15	TRBV12-3/TRBV12-4	TRBJ2-6	TRBD1	-	CASNQGAPGANVLTF	TGTGCCAGCAATCAGGGGGCGCCCGGGGCCAACGTCCTGACTTTC
14	TRBV9	TRBJ2-4	TRBD2	few	CASAGGPSKNIQYF	TGTGCCAGCGCGGGGGGGCCTTCAAAAAACATTCAGTACTTC